These 21 T cell receptor beta chains share one sample of origin, sequenced in a study of cytomegalovirus exposure and HLA in healthy donors. This PCR relied on a set of 60 Vbeta primers and 13 Jbeta primers. Assay: immunoSEQ multiplex PCR; the TCRdb copy retains only in-frame clones and omits some. Here the sample spans around 170,000 clones, around four fifths being singletons. Material for sequencing was PBMCs. These receptors all come from a woman aged 50 to 60 in good health and CMV-seropositive.

This clone was seen a single time. This sequence joins TRBV5-6 and TRBJ1-2; a possible D gene is TRBD1 (6 bases). The germline V and J ends were trimmed by 4 bases and 4 bases, with 17 bases remaining between them. This CDR3 has 15 residues. The germline V gene has CDR1 SGHDT and CDR2 YYEEEE. The CDR3 region is CASSPRQAASYGYTF. The CDR3 DNA is TGTGCCAGCAGCCCGAGACAGGCCGCAAGCTATGGCTACACCTTC.

The chain is built from TRBV6-4 and TRBJ1-1; 7 bases match TRBD1. The trim removed 2 bases at V and 1 base at J, leaving 7 bases unmatched. CDR1 is MRHNA, CDR2 SNTAGT, per germline. The CDR3 contains 16 residues. The DNA of the CDR3 is TGTGCCAGCAGTGACCCCCGGGACAGACCGAACACTGAAGCTTTCTTT. Translated, it gives CASSDPRDRPNTEAFF.

The V gene is TRBV28, the J gene TRBJ2-6; 9 bases are a match to TRBD1. The CDR3 runs to 19 residues. V shed 6 bases, J shed 3 bases, and the junction held 15 bases outside the gene matches. Germline lookup yields CDR1 MDHEN and CDR2 SYDVKM. The CDR3 is CASSPLVLQGARGANVLTF. DNA of the CDR3: TGTGCCAGCAGCCCCCTTGTCTTACAGGGGGCGCGTGGGGCCAACGTCCTGACTTTC.

The chain employs TRBV27 and TRBJ2-1, with D hard to call. V dropped 6 bases and J dropped 3 bases, with 18 bases sitting between them. Looked up from germline, CDR1 is MNHEY and CDR2 is SMNVEV (reference sequence). The length of the CDR3 is 16 residues. CDR3 sequence (DNA): TGTGCCAGCAGCAAGACTGCCCCCTTGTTCTACAATGAGCAGTTCTTC. It yields the protein CASSKTAPLFYNEQFF.

Only a few counts were recorded for this clone. This rearrangement joins TRBV23-1 to TRBJ1-2; TRBD1 matches at 12 bases. TRBV23-1 falls under the ORF class, with uncertain function. J was trimmed by 8 bases and V by 4 bases; bases with no gene match: 11. This CDR3 spans 16 amino acids. The CDR3, as DNA: TGCGCCAGCAGTCGAGGGGACAGGGGGCTTAAGAGGGGCTACACCTTC. Translated: CASSRGDRGLKRGYTF.

This sequence joins TRBV28 and TRBJ2-6, with D tentatively TRBD1 (7 bases). Germline V gene sequence: CDR1 MDHEN, CDR2 SYDVKM. The V end was cut by 5 bases, the J end by 4 bases, with 18 bases between. This CDR3 comprises 17 residues. CDR3 in DNA: TGTGCCAGCAGTCCCAACCCAGGGGGGAGGGGGGCCAACGTCCTGACTTTC. It specifies CASSPNPGGRGANVLTF.

This chain joins TRBV5-5 and TRBJ1-2, with a weak D call TRBD1 (6 bases). Between the trimmed V and J ends, which lost 1 base and 5 bases, there was a span of 12 bases. The CDR3 runs 14 residues. CDR1 and CDR2 (germline): SGHKS, YYEKEE (reference sequence). In DNA form, the CDR3 reads TGTGCCAGCAGCTTGCCCCGGACAGCGTATGGCTACACCTTC. It codes for CASSLPRTAYGYTF.

This clone occurred once. The V and J genes are TRBV9 and TRBJ2-3; TRBD2 aligns across 13 bases. V shed 2 bases, J shed 0 bases, and the junction held 3 bases outside the gene matches. This CDR3 has 17 residues. Germline assignment: CDR1 SGDLS and CDR2 YYNGEE. The CDR3 DNA reads as TGTGCCAGCAGCGTTGGGACTAGCGGGGTCAGCACAGATACGCAGTATTTT. It yields the protein CASSVGTSGVSTDTQYF.

The chain joins TRBV28 to TRBJ2-7; TRBD1 agrees at 9 bases. This CDR3 is 13 amino acids long. Losses at the gene ends were 6 bases for V and 2 bases for J; bases not matched to a gene: 2. CDR1 and CDR2 (germline): MDHEN, SYDVKM. The CDR3 loop reads CASRGTGTYEQYF. The CDR3 DNA reads as TGTGCCAGCAGGGGGACAGGGACCTACGAGCAGTACTTC.

The chain is built from TRBV9 and TRBJ2-7; 12 bases align to TRBD2. The V segment lost 4 bases and the J segment 7 bases; nucleotides outside the gene matches: 9. The CDR3 spans 15 residues. Germline CDR1 is SGDLS and CDR2 is YYNGEE. This CDR3 reads CASSRGLAGREEQYF. CDR3 sequence (DNA): TGTGCCAGCAGCCGCGGACTAGCGGGAAGGGAAGAGCAGTACTTC.

In its sample, this clone was seen once. The chain links TRBV11-1 to TRBJ1-1; D is undetermined. This CDR3 is 14 amino acids long. Germline loops: CDR1 SGHAT, CDR2 FQDESV (reference sequence). The V gene lost 3 bases and the J gene lost 4 bases, with 12 bases spanning the gap. Written as DNA, the CDR3 is TGTGCCAGCAGCTTCCCCGGGAAGGGCACTGAAGCTTTCTTT. Residues: CASSFPGKGTEAFF.

In this sample, this clone turned up once. J is TRBJ2-1 and V is TRBV6-6, with TRBD2 identical over 8 bases. The V segment lost 5 bases and the J segment 12 bases; nucleotides outside the gene matches: 15. The CDR3 contains 15 residues. CDR1 and CDR2 from the germline V gene are MNHNY and SVGAGI (reference sequence). The CDR3 sequence is CASSPPGGGLGVQFF. The CDR3 region has the DNA TGTGCCAGCAGTCCTCCCGGGGGGGGATTGGGTGTGCAGTTCTTC.

The chain carries TRBV9 and TRBJ1-1; perhaps TRBD1 as D (6 bases). With 3 bases removed from V and 5 bases from J, the gap between germline ends came to 11 bases. Germline V gives CDR1 SGDLS, CDR2 YYNGEE. CDR3 length: 13 residues. The chain's CDR3 is CASSANRDTEAFF. CDR3 coding DNA: TGTGCCAGCAGCGCGAACAGGGATACTGAAGCTTTCTTT.

The chain employs TRBV9 and TRBJ2-1; 11 bases are a match to TRBD2. V trimming: 3 bases; J trimming: 9 bases; junction bases outside the gene matches: 8. The germline CDR1 and CDR2 sequences are SGDLS and YYNGEE. This CDR3 has 15 amino acids. CDR3 DNA sequence: TGTGCCAGCAGCGGCTTAGCGGGGGGGCAGGGTGAGCAGTTCTTC. This encodes CASSGLAGGQGEQFF.

This clone came up a few times. At the DNA level, this CDR3 is encoded by other sequences in the same sample as well. The chain joins TRBV7-2 to TRBJ2-3; a weak D match, TRBD2 (6 bases). V was cut by 1 base and J by 0 bases, with 8 bases left in between. CDR1 and CDR2 (germline): SGHTA, FQGNSA. This CDR3 region has 15 residues. CDR3 DNA: TGTGCCAGCAGCTTAGTCGGGGGTAGCACAGATACGCAGTATTTT. This encodes CASSLVGGSTDTQYF. Full variable domain (remainder filled in from reference TRBV7-2 and TRBJ2-3): GAGVSQSPSNKVTEKGKDVELRCDPISGHTALYWYRQSLGQGLEFLIYFQGNSAPDKSGLPSDRFSAERTGGSVSTLTIQRTQQEDSAVYLCASSLVGGSTDTQYFGPGTRLTVL.

CDR3 region: CAISDPDRANYGYTF. The CDR3 DNA follows: TGTGCCATCAGTGACCCGGACAGAGCTAACTATGGCTACACCTTC. This sequence joins TRBV10-3 and TRBJ1-2; D possibly corresponds to TRBD1 (6 bases). This CDR3 has 15 residues. Trimming took off 3 bases at V and 0 bases at J, with 11 bases between the two ends. Germline CDR1 ENHRY, CDR2 SYGVKD.

V is TRBV4-3 and J is TRBJ1-3, with 8 bases aligning to TRBD1. V shed 2 bases, J shed 0 bases, and the junction held 9 bases outside the gene matches. The CDR3 extends over 18 amino acids. The V gene's germline CDR1 is LGHNA and CDR2 YSLEER. In DNA, the CDR3 is TGCGCCAGCAGCCAAACGAGGACAGGGATGATCTCTGGAAACACCATATATTTT. Its protein product is CASSQTRTGMISGNTIYF.

The chain recombines TRBV15 with TRBJ1-1, with D tentatively TRBD1 (6 bases). V was cut by 5 bases and J by 7 bases, with 17 bases left in between. Germline V lookup: CDR1 LNHNV, CDR2 YYDKDF (reference sequence). This CDR3 is built from 14 residues. The DNA for the CDR3 is TGTGCCACCAGCCCAGACAGGTTCGGCGATGAAGCTTTCTTT. This translates into CATSPDRFGDEAFF.

This clone has just one count. The chain couples TRBV18 to TRBJ2-7; a weak D match, TRBD1 (6 bases). Germline V gives CDR1 KGHSH, CDR2 LQKENI. The CDR3 consists of 12 residues. Trimming took off 11 bases at V and 7 bases at J, with 18 bases between the two ends. CDR3 sequence (DNA): TGTGCCGGGGGCAGGGTGGTCGGTGAGCAGTACTTC. Protein: CAGGRVVGEQYF.

The chain joins TRBV28 to TRBJ2-7, with D uncertain. CDR3 length: 14 amino acids. Germline lookup yields CDR1 MDHEN and CDR2 SYDVKM. V was pared by 2 bases and J by 0 bases, with 8 bases between. CDR3 amino acids: CASSLGQNSYEQYF. CDR3 DNA: TGTGCCAGCAGTTTAGGGCAGAACTCCTACGAGCAGTACTTC. Filled out from reference TRBV28 and TRBJ2-7, the complete variable domain reads DVKVTQSSRYLVKRTGEKVFLECVQDMDHENMFWYRQDPGLGLRLIYFSYDVKMKEKGDIPEGYSVSREKKERFSLILESASTNQTSMYLCASSLGQNSYEQYFGPGTRLTVT.

The chain couples TRBV28 to TRBJ1-5, with D unresolved. CDR3 length: 16 amino acids. Germline CDR1 is MDHEN and CDR2 is SYDVKM. Trimming left V 2 bases short and J 1 base short, with 12 bases between. CDR3 amino acids: CASSLVGSGSNQPQHF. CDR3 bases: TGTGCCAGCAGTTTAGTAGGGAGTGGAAGCAATCAGCCCCAGCATTTT.